Here is one T cell receptor beta chain with its context. Its antigen remains unknown. These data come from a study of cytomegalovirus exposure and HLA in healthy donors. Study-level information: Earlier sequencing of 150 million to 200 million T cells yielded nearly 120 million unique TCR beta sequences.

It was with 60 Vbeta and 13 Jbeta primers that the PCR ran. Per the original methods: In a later analysis, the count reached some 88 million unique TCR beta chains, with 9 million to 11 million shared. TCRdb keeps only in-frame clones here, not all; method: immunoSEQ multiplex PCR. That table gives V, J and clone size, and the DNA gave D and trimming. Its clone listing holds about 140,000 clones. Study-wide results and caveats: Earlier analysis looked at TCR beta V segments, and most were productive about 90% or about 30% of the time. What was likely a sequencing artifact was a cluster of highly shared sequence variants.

The CDR3 totals 17 residues. The germline V gene encodes CDR1 ENHRY and CDR2 SYGVKD. The V segment lost 2 bases and the J segment 0 bases; nucleotides outside the gene matches: 4. The TCR was taken from a woman aged 18-29 years in good health and CMV-seronegative. The specimen sequenced was PBMCs. The gene calls are TRBV10-3 and TRBJ2-6; 7 nucleotides match TRBD1. CDR3 sequence reads: CAISERTGVSGANVLTF. The CDR3 region has the DNA TGTGCCATCAGTGAGCGGACAGGAGTCTCTGGGGCCAACGTCCTGACTTTC.